The 10 T cell receptor beta chains below come from one sample, sequenced in a study of cytomegalovirus exposure and HLA in healthy donors. Vbeta (60) and Jbeta (13) primers were used in the PCR. Assay: immunoSEQ multiplex PCR; the TCRdb copy retains only in-frame clones and omits some. The data contain roughly 190,000 clones, 80% to 85% of them singletons. Source material: PBMCs. The receptor set was obtained from a woman aged 40 to 50 in good health and CMV-seronegative.

This clone was seen only a few times. The genes are TRBV27 and TRBJ2-1, with D perhaps TRBD2 (5 bases). This CDR3 has 15 amino acids. Germline V CDR1 and CDR2: MNHEY, SMNVEV (reference sequence). The ends were cut back, 7 bases at V and 10 bases at J, with 23 bases in the middle. The CDR3 DNA sequence: TGTGCCAGCACCCCGGGGTGGGGAGAAAACGACGAGCAGTTCTTC. Its protein product is CASTPGWGENDEQFF.

The chain has TRBV5-1 and TRBJ1-3; 11 bases line up with TRBD1. Trimming at V came to 4 bases and at J to 3 bases, leaving 3 bases not matched to a gene. The length of the CDR3 is 15 residues. The V gene's germline CDR1 is SGHRS and CDR2 YFSETQ. The CDR3 sequence is CASSDGTGGGNTIYF. The CDR3 nucleotides are TGCGCCAGCAGCGACGGGACAGGGGGTGGAAACACCATATATTTT.

This clone was found once. The gene calls are TRBV7-7 and TRBJ2-1; no clear D gene. CDR1 is SSHAT and CDR2 is FNYEAQ in the germline V gene (reference sequence). V shed 5 bases and J shed 9 bases, with 14 bases lying between them. The CDR3 is 13 amino acids. In nucleotides, the CDR3 is TGTGCCAGCAGCCCCCAAGAGGCACTTGAGCAGTTCTTC. Its protein is CASSPQEALEQFF.

The V and J genes are TRBV18 and TRBJ1-1, with D perhaps TRBD1 (6 bases). With 6 bases removed from V and 11 bases from J, the gap between germline ends came to 13 bases. Germline V CDR1 and CDR2: KGHSH, LQKENI. The CDR3 covers 11 residues. CDR3 coding DNA: TGTGCCAGCTCGAATCAGGGGCAGGCTTTCTTT. The encoded protein is CASSNQGQAFF.

Turning to this clone: The junction and the germline gene differ at one end; a read error may be behind it. V and J are TRBV7-9 and TRBJ2-7; 7 bases match TRBD1. This CDR3 region has 15 residues. Germline V gene sequence: CDR1 SEHNR, CDR2 FQNEAQ (reference sequence). Written as DNA, the CDR3 is TGTTCCAGCAGCTTAGATCAGGGGGTTACCTACGAGCAGTACTTC. It specifies CSSSLDQGVTYEQYF.

This clone was detected only once. The CDR3 DNA sequence: TGTGCCAGCAGCTTAGGGGCAGGGGTAAACAATGAGCAGTTCTTC. Protein product: CASSLGAGVNNEQFF. The chain couples TRBV11-2 to TRBJ2-1; TRBD1 is a possible D gene (6 bases). Germline V gene sequence: CDR1 SGHAT, CDR2 FQNNGV. The CDR3 runs 15 residues. The V and J ends lost 1 base and 5 bases respectively, with 12 bases between them.

The rearrangement links TRBV11-2 to TRBJ2-1; 12 bases line up with TRBD1. The germline gives CDR1 SGHAT, CDR2 FQNNGV. Trimming at V came to 11 bases and at J to 6 bases, leaving 8 bases not matched to a gene. The CDR3 totals 14 residues. This CDR3 is CASQGQGASNEQFF. The CDR3, as DNA: TGTGCCTCCCAGGGACAGGGGGCCAGCAATGAGCAGTTCTTC.

J is TRBJ2-1 and V is TRBV5-1; 9 positions agree with TRBD1. The germline V gene encodes CDR1 SGHRS and CDR2 YFSETQ. This CDR3 has 16 amino acids. The trim removed 3 bases at V and 9 bases at J, leaving 13 bases unmatched. The CDR3 spells CASSSDAGTGRVEQFF. The CDR3 nucleotides are TGCGCCAGCAGCTCGGACGCCGGGACAGGGAGGGTTGAGCAGTTCTTC.

The chain recombines TRBV11-1 with TRBJ1-2; D uncertain. Germline values: CDR1 SGHAT, CDR2 FQDESV (reference sequence). The CDR3 has 12 amino acids. V lost 4 bases, J lost 8 bases, and 11 bases lay in between. CDR3 in amino acids: CASSSGLSGYTF. CDR3 nucleotides: TGTGCCAGCAGCTCAGGACTCAGCGGCTACACCTTC. The complete variable domain, with remaining parts taken from reference TRBV11-1 and TRBJ1-2, reads EAEVAQSPRYKITEKSQAVAFWCDPISGHATLYWYRQILGQGPELLVQFQDESVVDDSQLPKDRFSAERLKGVDSTLKIQPAELGDSAMYLCASSSGLSGYTFGSGTRLTVV.

This clone appeared a single time. The rearrangement links TRBV5-8 to TRBJ1-1; perhaps TRBD1 as D (5 bases). The CDR3 is 15 amino acids. CDR1 is SGHTS, CDR2 YDEGEE, per germline. The V gene lost 4 bases and the J gene lost 1 base, with 14 bases spanning the gap. This CDR3 reads CASSPWGLKNTEAFF. The DNA for the CDR3 is TGTGCCAGCAGCCCTTGGGGACTCAAGAACACTGAAGCTTTCTTT.